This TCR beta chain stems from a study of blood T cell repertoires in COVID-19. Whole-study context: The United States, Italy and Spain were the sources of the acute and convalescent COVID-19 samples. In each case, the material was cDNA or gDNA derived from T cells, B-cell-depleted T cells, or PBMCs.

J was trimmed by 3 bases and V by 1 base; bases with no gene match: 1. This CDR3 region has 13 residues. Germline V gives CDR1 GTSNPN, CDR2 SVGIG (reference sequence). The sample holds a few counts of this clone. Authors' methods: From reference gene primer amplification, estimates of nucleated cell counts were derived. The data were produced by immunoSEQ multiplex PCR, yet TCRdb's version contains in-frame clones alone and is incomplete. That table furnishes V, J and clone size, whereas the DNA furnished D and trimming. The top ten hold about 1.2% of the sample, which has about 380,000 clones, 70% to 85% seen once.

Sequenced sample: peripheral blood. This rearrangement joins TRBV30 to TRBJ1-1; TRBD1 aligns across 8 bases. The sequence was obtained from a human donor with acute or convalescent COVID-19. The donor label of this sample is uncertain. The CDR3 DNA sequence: TGTGCCTGGAGTGCGACAGGGGACACTGAAGCTTTCTTT. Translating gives CAWSATGDTEAFF.